A single T cell receptor beta chain is shown here with its context. This sample was included in a study of glioma-infiltrating T cells after dendritic cell vaccination. Amplification used 60 V beta primers and 13 J beta primers. Method: immunoSEQ multiplex PCR; TCRdb's copy keeps in-frame clones and lacks some. The table lists roughly 51,000 clones, roughly 87% of them singletons. The specimen comprised blood, sampled before dendritic cell vaccination. This clonotype was obtained from a human donor with glioblastoma.

The CDR3 sequence: CASSLIQGARSKNIQYF. Written as DNA, the CDR3 is TGTGCCAGCAGCTTAATACAGGGGGCAAGGTCCAAAAACATTCAGTACTTC. The chain combines TRBV11-2 with TRBJ2-4, with 9 bases that match TRBD1. After removal of 2 bases from V and 2 bases from J, the junction contained 7 bases not matched to a gene. The CDR3 totals 17 residues. In germline, CDR1 is SGHAT, CDR2 FQNNGV.